This paragraph covers one T cell receptor beta chain sequence. These data are taken from a study of blood T cell repertoires in COVID-19. Study details: The samples span acute and convalescent COVID-19 from the United States, Italy and Spain.

As handled by the study authors: Nucleated cell number was recorded as an estimate derived from reference gene primer amplification. Sequenced by immunoSEQ multiplex PCR; TCRdb stores in-frame clones only, minus some. V and J calls and clone size come straight from that table; D and trimming were deduced from the DNA. Of roughly 90,000 clones in the sample, roughly 80% are singletons; the top ten hold around a sixth. CDR3 size: 12 residues. Looked up from germline, CDR1 is LNHDA and CDR2 is SQIVND (reference sequence). The trim removed 6 bases at V and 8 bases at J, leaving 5 bases unmatched. This TCR was recovered from an elderly woman with active or convalescent COVID-19. The chain uses TRBV19 and TRBJ1-2; 8 nucleotides line up with TRBD1. Sequenced material: peripheral blood. CDR3 amino acids: CASRRTGQGYTF. Here the CDR3 DNA reads TGTGCCAGTAGGCGGACAGGGCAGGGCTACACCTTC.